The entry below gives a single T cell receptor (beta chain) sequence along with its context. This clone was seen more than once but under ten times. Its antigen is unknown. The sample holds no much larger clone one base away, and base qualities are not on file. The source of the sample is a study of blood T cell repertoires in COVID-19 (dated by TCRdb to about 2020). For the wider study: The collaborator samples originated in the United States, Italy and Spain and spanned the acute and convalescent phases of COVID-19. Deeply sampled blood TCRbeta repertoires from subjects exposed to, actively infected with, or recovered from COVID-19 were included in the dataset. The prospective study material was composed of cDNA or gDNA derived from T cells, B-cell-depleted T cells, or PBMCs. Samples were obtained from the ongoing ImmuneRACE study (first 160 participants) and from 1,254 subjects provided by 6 global collaborators. HLA class I and class II types, where available, came from metadata supplied by the sample provider rather than from assay-based typing. Nearly every sample came with metadata listing a de-identified subject ID, COVID-19 status, age in years and sex. The repertoires were released in a freely available public database intended as a resource for research on the immune response to SARS-CoV-2. What the research found in general, with its limitations: Clinical and demographic metadata were provided uncurated, with the amount varying by source and participant.

The immunoSEQ Assay, a bias-controlled multiplex PCR, was used to amplify TCRbeta CDR3 regions from genomic DNA. The study's own analysis went as follows. Nucleated cell counts per sample were estimated from amplification of reference gene primers within the assay. To quantify the absolute abundance of each unique TCRbeta CDR3 rearrangement, sequence reads were collapsed and filtered. Productive Simpson clonality was computed per sample as the square root of Simpson's diversity index over productive rearrangements. TCRdb's version of the immuneACCESS table is confined to in-frame rearrangements and falls short of the full clone set. An unresolved V gene accounts for under half of the shortfall where checked; the remainder is of unknown origin. The DNA was the basis for D and trimming; V, J and clone size are from that table. The sample yields 150,000 to 200,000 clones; over 70% were counted once. Roughly 5.7% of the sample belongs to the ten largest clones.

Looking up the germline V gene (reference sequence) yields CDR1 LNHDA and CDR2 SQIVND. The junction shows trimming of 6 bases on V and 1 base on J, plus 16 bases between the germline ends. The CDR3 numbers 16 residues from cysteine through phenylalanine. This entry keeps only the CDR3 DNA: 48 bases, framed from base 1. Participants in the prospective study were aged about 18 to 89 years, lived in 20 to 25 United States geographic areas, and enrolled through a virtual design. To assign participants to cohorts, the prospective study relied on clinical history that participants themselves reported in a screening survey and a study questionnaire. In the prospective study, mobile phlebotomists collected whole blood, serum and a nasopharyngeal or oropharyngeal swab from each participant. Participants in the prospective study had the option to provide additional blood draws and questionnaires over a roughly two-month period. Before DNA extraction, blood samples from the prospective study were shipped at room temperature or frozen.

The sequencing input was PBMCs or T cells enriched from blood (not recorded which). This receptor was obtained from a woman between 40 and 55 years old with acute COVID-19. The chain was built from TRBV19 and TRBJ1-5; no D gene is confidently identified. The DNA sequence reads TGTGCCAGTAGGGGTATAAGGAGGTCCAGCAATCAGCCCCAGCATTTT. Translated, this is CASRGIRRSSNQPQHF.